Each of the 16 T cell receptor beta chains below was sequenced from the same sample in a study of blood T cell repertoires in COVID-19. Method: immunoSEQ multiplex PCR; TCRdb's copy keeps in-frame clones and lacks some. In the table there are a few hundred thousand clones, about 85% of which are singletons. Source material: peripheral blood. The source of these receptors is a man in his late teens or twenties with active or convalescent COVID-19.

The V gene is TRBV13, the J gene TRBJ2-1, with TRBD2 identical over 12 bases. Germline V gives CDR1 PRHDT, CDR2 FYEKMQ (reference sequence). CDR3 length: 16 amino acids. The V and J ends lost 5 bases and 3 bases, in that order; junction bases with no gene match: 5. CDR3 nucleotides: TGTGCCAGCAGCGCGACTAGCGGGAGTTACTACAATGAGCAGTTCTTC. Its translation: CASSATSGSYYNEQFF.

V usage is TRBV27 and J usage is TRBJ1-6; maybe TRBD1 (6 bases). CDR3 length: 16 amino acids. Germline assignment: CDR1 MNHEY and CDR2 SMNVEV (reference sequence). Trimming removed 2 bases at V and 10 bases at J, with 18 bases between. This CDR3 is CASSLIPRRGGSPLHF. The DNA for the CDR3 is TGTGCCAGCAGTTTAATCCCCCGCAGGGGCGGGTCACCCCTCCACTTT.

The chain uses TRBV5-4 and TRBJ2-3; 8 bases are shared with TRBD1. The CDR3 contains 15 residues. The V and J ends lost 8 bases and 0 bases, in that order; junction bases with no gene match: 8. Germline values: CDR1 SGHNT, CDR2 YYREEE (reference sequence). CDR3 residues: CASGRQGPSTDTQYF. CDR3 coding DNA: TGTGCCAGTGGAAGACAGGGGCCTAGCACAGATACGCAGTATTTT.

This clone has more than one count but fewer than ten. The chain recombines TRBV5-6 with TRBJ1-2, with 7 bases that match TRBD1. Germline V gene data show CDR1 as SGHDT and CDR2 as YYEEEE. V dropped 4 bases and J dropped 8; count of bases not matched to a gene: 14. CDR3 length: 15 residues. The CDR3 DNA is TGTGCCAGCAGCGGAACAGGGGAGTTAGGGAGGGGCTACACCTTC. It is translated as CASSGTGELGRGYTF.

This chain connects TRBV5-4 to TRBJ2-1, with 7 bases aligning to TRBD1. This CDR3 is 15 amino acids long. J lost 2 bases, V lost 2 bases, and 4 bases had no gene match. Looked up from germline, CDR1 is SGHNT and CDR2 is YYREEE (reference sequence). CDR3 DNA sequence: TGTGCCAGCAGCTTCGGACAGGCTACCTACAATGAGCAGTTCTTC. Residues: CASSFGQATYNEQFF.

This clone was recorded only once. The CDR3 region has the DNA TGTGCCAGCAGTTTAGAGATTTTGGCCAAAAGGCCGGGCGAGCAGTACTTC. The encoded protein is CASSLEILAKRPGEQYF. The J gene is TRBJ2-7, the V gene TRBV28; D unclear. The ends were cut back, 2 bases at V and 6 bases at J, with 23 bases in the middle. The CDR3 is made up of 17 amino acids. Germline V CDR1 and CDR2: MDHEN, SYDVKM.

The chain employs TRBV28 and TRBJ2-1, with a possible D match to TRBD2 (5 bases). This CDR3 has 15 amino acids. CDR1 and CDR2 (germline): MDHEN, SYDVKM. Trimming removed 8 bases at V and 4 bases at J, with 18 bases between. In DNA form, the CDR3 reads TGTGCCAGCCGCTTGATCGGGATAGCTTACAATGAGCAGTTCTTC. This sequence encodes CASRLIGIAYNEQFF.

The J gene is TRBJ1-2, the V gene TRBV19, with D unresolved. CDR3 length equals 18 residues. The V gene's germline CDR1 is LNHDA and CDR2 SQIVND (reference sequence). V shed 6 bases and J shed 5 bases, with 28 bases lying between them. CDR3 DNA: TGTGCCAGTAGCCCGTCGACCTTTAAGAATCGAGGATATTATGGCTACACCTTC. Protein: CASSPSTFKNRGYYGYTF.

The CDR3: CASSPSGQGGYGYTF. In nucleotides, the CDR3 is TGTGCCAGCAGTCCATCGGGACAGGGAGGCTATGGCTACACCTTC. The rearrangement joins TRBV28 to TRBJ1-2, with 9 bases aligning to TRBD1. CDR1 and CDR2 (germline): MDHEN, SYDVKM. The J segment lost 4 bases and the V segment lost 5 bases, leaving 8 bases of the junction unmatched. The CDR3 totals 15 residues.

This clone was observed once. CDR3 coding DNA: TGTGCCAGCAGCTATATCAGGGGTGTGGGTGTGAACACTGAAGCTTTCTTT. Translation: CASSYIRGVGVNTEAFF. The chain carries TRBV5-5 and TRBJ1-1, with a tentative D call TRBD1 (6 bases). The CDR3 extends over 17 amino acids. V was cut by 3 bases and J by 0 bases, with 18 bases left in between. From germline, CDR1 is SGHKS and CDR2 YYEKEE (reference sequence).

The chain joins TRBV19 to TRBJ2-2; the match to TRBD1 covers 7 bases. The V and J ends lost 6 bases and 6 bases, in that order; junction bases with no gene match: 7. CDR3 length: 14 amino acids. CDR1 LNHDA and CDR2 SQIVND come from the germline V gene (reference sequence). CDR3 region: CASSPVQGSGELFF. CDR3 DNA sequence: TGTGCCAGTAGCCCTGTACAGGGGTCCGGGGAGCTGTTTTTT.

Worth noting for this clone: Given a much more abundant clone one base away, this may be a read error. J is TRBJ2-3 and V is TRBV5-6; D uncertain. V was shortened by 2 bases and J by 6 bases, with 4 bases between the two germline ends. The germline gives CDR1 SGHDT, CDR2 YYEEEE. The CDR3 is made up of 11 amino acids. In DNA, the CDR3 is TGTGCCAGCAGCTTCCGGGATACGCAGTATTTT. Translating it yields CASSFRDTQYF.

The chain uses TRBV3-1 (or the pseudogene TRBV3-2) and TRBJ2-1; 12 nucleotides match TRBD2. Per germline, CDR1 LGHDT and CDR2 YNNKEL (reference sequence). After removal of 0 bases from V and 10 bases from J, the junction contained 7 bases not matched to a gene. This CDR3 has 16 amino acids. The CDR3 DNA sequence: TGTGCCAGCAGCCAAGAGGCACTAGCGGGGGGCACGGAGCAGTTCTTC. It specifies CASSQEALAGGTEQFF.

The sample holds a few counts of this clone. V gene TRBV18 combines with J gene TRBJ1-4, with D unclear. This CDR3 is built from 18 residues. The V gene lost 3 bases and the J gene lost 2 bases, with 19 bases spanning the gap. Germline CDR1 and CDR2: KGHSH and LQKENI. The CDR3 sequence is CASSPGTGGGRTNEKLFF. CDR3 bases: TGTGCCAGCTCACCGGGAACCGGCGGAGGGCGCACTAATGAAAAACTGTTTTTT.

This clone was observed once. The genes are TRBV6-5 and TRBJ1-5, with a tentative D call TRBD1 (6 bases). V shed 4 bases and J shed 0 bases, with 13 bases lying between them. Germline lookup yields CDR1 MNHEY and CDR2 SVGAGI. The CDR3 spans 16 residues. The CDR3 is CASSLQTGYSNQPQHF. Written as DNA, the CDR3 is TGTGCCAGCAGTTTACAGACAGGATATAGCAATCAGCCCCAGCATTTT.

The V and J genes are TRBV7-6 and TRBJ1-1; tentative D call: TRBD1 (6 bases). Trimming removed 5 bases from V and 1 base from J, with 17 bases in between. The CDR3 totals 16 residues. CDR1 is SGHVS, CDR2 FNYEAQ, per germline. The CDR3 spells CASSRVLTGPNTEAFF. As DNA, the CDR3 is TGTGCCAGCAGCCGCGTCCTGACAGGCCCGAACACTGAAGCTTTCTTT.